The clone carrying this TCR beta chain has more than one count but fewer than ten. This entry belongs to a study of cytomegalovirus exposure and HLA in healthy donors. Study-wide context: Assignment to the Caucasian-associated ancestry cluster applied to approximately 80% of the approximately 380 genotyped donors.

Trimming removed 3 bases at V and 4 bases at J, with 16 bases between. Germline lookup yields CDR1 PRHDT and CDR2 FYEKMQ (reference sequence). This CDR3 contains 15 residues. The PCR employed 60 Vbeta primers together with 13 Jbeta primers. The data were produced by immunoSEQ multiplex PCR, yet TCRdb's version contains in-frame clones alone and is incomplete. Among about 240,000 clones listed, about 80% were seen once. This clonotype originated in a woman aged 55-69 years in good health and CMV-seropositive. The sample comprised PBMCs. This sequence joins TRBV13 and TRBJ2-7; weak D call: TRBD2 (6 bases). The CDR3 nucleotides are TGTGCCAGCAGCTTTGGGAAGGGACTTTCTTACGAGCAGTACTTC. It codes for CASSFGKGLSYEQYF.